The 16 T cell receptor beta chains below all came from one sample that was sequenced in a study of T cells expressing NK-cell markers. TCRdb re-called the 5' RACE reads; one entry per CDR3 protein, DNA not given. Its listing shows about half a million distinct CDR3 sequences. The sample comprised blood T cells: a sorted CD56 or NKG2C T cell subset, CD4+ or CD8+ T cells, or bulk PBMC T cells (not recorded which). The source is a woman aged 50 to 65 in good health.

V gene TRBV12-3 or TRBV12-4 combines with J gene TRBJ2-1; TCRdb's D gene call, TRBD2, goes unchecked for lack of DNA. The CDR3 has 13 residues. CDR3 in amino acids: CASSPPDSGYRFF.

The genes are TRBV28 and TRBJ1-1. The V gene's germline CDR1 is MDHEN and CDR2 SYDVKM. The CDR3 extends over 13 amino acids. The chain's CDR3 is CASRPRENTEAFF.

The chain carries TRBV9 and TRBJ2-1. The CDR3 consists of 16 residues. The germline V gene encodes CDR1 SGDLS and CDR2 YYNGEE. CDR3: CASSVEIATTNNEQFF.

The J gene is TRBJ2-1, the V gene TRBV20-1; TCRdb returns TRBD2, unconfirmable since there is no DNA. Germline values: CDR1 DFQATT, CDR2 SNEGSKA (reference sequence). The CDR3 is 16 residues long. The CDR3 reads CSASGFLASGSIEQFF.

The chain recombines TRBV6-1 with TRBJ2-2; TCRdb gives TRBD2 as the D gene, but with no DNA this cannot be confirmed. This CDR3 is 14 amino acids long. In germline, CDR1 is MNHNS, CDR2 SASEGT. The CDR3 here is CAIGSGPNTGELFF.

The rearrangement uses TRBV7-2 and TRBJ2-3. Germline V gives CDR1 SGHTA, CDR2 FQGNSA. There are 13 residues in the CDR3. CDR3 sequence: CASSLAYGDTQYF.

The rearrangement uses TRBV29-1 and TRBJ2-2; TCRdb reports TRBD1, a call that lacks DNA to check it against. In germline, CDR1 is SQVTM, CDR2 ANQGSEA. This CDR3 has 13 amino acids. CDR3 amino acids: CSVTRDATGELFF.

The chain couples TRBV4-2 to TRBJ2-4; absent DNA, TCRdb's TRBD1 call cannot be checked. Germline CDR1 is LGHNA and CDR2 is YNFKEQ. The CDR3 has 16 amino acids. The CDR3 loop reads CASSQPGQGPKNIQYF.

V is TRBV6-2 or TRBV6-3 and J is TRBJ2-1; TCRdb's D call of TRBD2 is untestable without DNA. From germline, CDR1 is MNHEY and CDR2 SVGEGT. The CDR3 length is 11 residues. The CDR3 reads CASGSHNEQFF.

V gene TRBV10-2 combines with J gene TRBJ1-2. Germline V CDR1 and CDR2: WSHSY, SAAADI. The CDR3 loop spans 12 amino acids. CDR3 sequence reads: CASSLALDGYTF.

The chain employs TRBV12-3 or TRBV12-4 and TRBJ2-3; as DNA is missing, the TRBD2 call by TCRdb cannot be tested. CDR3 size: 17 residues. The CDR3 protein is CASSPASGFLGTDTQYF.

V and J are TRBV10-3 and TRBJ2-2; TCRdb reports TRBD1, a call that lacks DNA to check it against. CDR1 and CDR2 (germline): ENHRY, SYGVKD. This CDR3 has 15 amino acids. CDR3: CAISESGQLTGELFF.

CDR3 sequence reads: CASGSIAGGNQPQHF. The V gene is TRBV12-5, the J gene TRBJ1-5. Germline CDR1 LGHNT, CDR2 FRNRAP. The CDR3 spans 15 residues.

The CDR3 reads CASSYLRTSEKNEQFF. The rearrangement uses TRBV6-5 and TRBJ2-1; with no DNA, the TCRdb D assignment of TRBD2 cannot be verified. CDR3 size: 16 residues. Germline V CDR1 and CDR2: MNHEY, SVGAGI.

V and J are TRBV11-2 and TRBJ2-3; the D call of TRBD2 rests on TCRdb alone, since no DNA is present to check it. There are 16 residues in the CDR3. CDR1 SGHAT and CDR2 FQNNGV come from the germline V gene. The CDR3 region is CASSLRLAGSTDTQYF.

The J gene is TRBJ2-4, the V gene TRBV20-1; the D gene TCRdb calls, TRBD1, cannot be checked with no DNA. The CDR3 totals 15 residues. Germline lookup yields CDR1 DFQATT and CDR2 SNEGSKA (reference sequence). The CDR3 here is CSARDARVAENIQYF.